The next 21 T cell receptor beta chains were all read from a single sample in a study of T cell changes during pregnancy in multiple sclerosis. Clones were sequenced by immunoSEQ multiplex PCR, and TCRdb holds only the in-frame ones, with some missing. This table has roughly 110,000 clones, roughly nine tenths appearing once. Sample: peripheral blood, taken before pregnancy. The receptors originated from a female donor with multiple sclerosis, enrolled in a pregnancy study.

The V and J genes are TRBV7-2 and TRBJ1-2; perhaps TRBD1 as D (5 bases). CDR1 is SGHTA and CDR2 is FQGNSA in the germline V gene. V was clipped by 1 base and J by 8 bases, with 8 bases between them. The CDR3 is 12 residues long. In DNA form, the CDR3 reads TGTGCCAGCAGCTTAGGGACATGGGGCTACACCTTC. Translated, it gives CASSLGTWGYTF.

Written as DNA, the CDR3 is TGTGCCAGCAGCCCCAAGGGACAGGCCCTTGGGGGCTACACCTTC. Translating it yields CASSPKGQALGGYTF. This sequence joins TRBV7-2 and TRBJ1-2, with 8 bases aligning to TRBD1. The CDR3 extends over 15 amino acids. The germline CDR1 and CDR2 sequences are SGHTA and FQGNSA. J was trimmed by 8 bases and V by 5 bases; bases with no gene match: 13.

The chain combines TRBV6-6 with TRBJ1-6; 9 nucleotides align to TRBD1. V shed 8 bases, J shed 7 bases, and the junction held 12 bases outside the gene matches. Germline assignment: CDR1 MNHNY and CDR2 SVGAGI (reference sequence). The CDR3 has 16 residues. This CDR3 is CASAPRDRVENSPLHF. CDR3 nucleotides: TGTGCCAGCGCACCCCGGGACAGGGTTGAGAATTCACCCCTCCACTTT.

This chain uses TRBV30 with TRBJ2-1; 8 nucleotides agree with TRBD2. The CDR3 loop spans 13 amino acids. Germline-derived CDR1 and CDR2 are GTSNPN and SVGIG (reference sequence). The J segment lost 3 bases and the V segment lost 8 bases, leaving 6 bases of the junction unmatched. In nucleotides, the CDR3 is TGTGCCGCGGGACTAGACGTCTACAATGAGCAGTTCTTC. Protein sequence: CAAGLDVYNEQFF.

The chain has TRBV19 and TRBJ1-1; D is perhaps TRBD1 (6 bases). V shed 3 bases and J shed 8 bases, with 16 bases lying between them. The germline V gene has CDR1 LNHDA and CDR2 SQIVND (reference sequence). This CDR3 has 14 residues. Written as DNA, the CDR3 is TGTGCCAGTAGTATGGTCCCAGGGGTTCGGGAAGCTTTCTTT. Protein: CASSMVPGVREAFF.

This chain uses TRBV4-1 with TRBJ1-1; the match to TRBD1 covers 7 bases. Germline V lookup: CDR1 MGHRA, CDR2 YSYEKL. This CDR3 is 16 amino acids long. J was trimmed by 5 bases and V by 1 base; bases with no gene match: 10. The CDR3 protein is CASSQVGLRGRTEAFF. In nucleotides, the CDR3 is TGCGCCAGCAGCCAAGTAGGTCTCAGGGGGAGAACTGAAGCTTTCTTT.

The rearrangement uses TRBV11-2 and TRBJ2-5, with D possibly TRBD2 on 6 matching bases. Germline V CDR1 and CDR2: SGHAT, FQNNGV. V lost 3 bases and J 0 bases, leaving 11 bases between the germline ends. The CDR3 runs to 15 residues. The CDR3 protein is CASSFGGSDQETQYF. For the CDR3, the DNA is TGTGCCAGCAGCTTCGGGGGTAGCGACCAAGAGACCCAGTACTTC.

The chain is built from TRBV6-5 and TRBJ2-7; D is perhaps TRBD1 (6 bases). Germline CDR1 is MNHEY and CDR2 is SVGAGI. The CDR3 contains 11 residues. The ends were cut back, 10 bases at V and 4 bases at J, with 11 bases in the middle. CDR3 region: CATWTEYEQYF. The CDR3 DNA is TGTGCCACGTGGACAGAGTACGAGCAGTACTTC.

The V and J genes are TRBV5-1 and TRBJ2-2; D is uncertain. The CDR3 sequence is 16 residues long. Between the trimmed V and J ends, which lost 0 bases and 0 bases, there was a span of 9 bases. Germline CDR1 is SGHRS and CDR2 is YFSETQ. In DNA form, the CDR3 reads TGCGCCAGCAGCTTGGTTCGAACGGCGAACACCGGGGAGCTGTTTTTT. It yields the protein CASSLVRTANTGELFF.

The chain uses TRBV7-6 and TRBJ2-7, with D maybe TRBD2 (5 bases). CDR1 and CDR2 (germline): SGHVS, FNYEAQ. This CDR3 is built from 15 residues. Between the trimmed V and J ends, which lost 5 bases and 4 bases, there was a span of 18 bases. The CDR3 here is CASSARTEDFYEQYF. The CDR3 nucleotides read TGTGCCAGCAGCGCCAGGACGGAGGATTTTTACGAGCAGTACTTC. The whole variable domain, filled in from reference TRBV7-6 and TRBJ2-7, reads GAGVSQSPRYKVTKRGQDVALRCDPISGHVSLYWYRQALGQGPEFLTYFNYEAQQDKSGLPNDRFSAERPEGSISTLTIQRTEQRDSAMYRCASSARTEDFYEQYFGPGTRLTVT.

V is TRBV7-3 and J is TRBJ2-3; TRBD2 matches at 7 bases. V lost 5 bases and J lost 0; bases outside the gene matches: 8. The CDR3 extends over 16 amino acids. Germline-derived CDR1 and CDR2 are SGHTA and FQGTGA. CDR3 sequence: CASSPVAGPSTDTQYF. The CDR3 DNA follows: TGTGCCAGCAGCCCTGTAGCGGGCCCTAGCACAGATACGCAGTATTTT.

The genes are TRBV13 and TRBJ1-1; D gene unclear. Trimming cost V 2 bases and J 0 bases, with 10 bases left between them. Germline CDR1 and CDR2: PRHDT and FYEKMQ (reference sequence). The CDR3 extends over 15 amino acids. CDR3 DNA: TGTGCCAGCAGCTTATCGGTCACGTTGAACACTGAAGCTTTCTTT. This codes for CASSLSVTLNTEAFF.

This clone came up once. This chain connects TRBV9 to TRBJ1-2; 10 bases agree with TRBD1. CDR1 is SGDLS and CDR2 is YYNGEE in the germline V gene. V shed 2 bases, J shed 3 bases, and the junction held 4 bases outside the gene matches. The length of the CDR3 is 15 residues. The CDR3, as DNA: TGTGCCAGCAGCGTGACAGGGGGCGCGGACTATGGCTACACCTTC. Translated: CASSVTGGADYGYTF. Variable domain in full (rest from reference TRBV9 and TRBJ1-2): DSGVTQTPKHLITATGQRVTLRCSPRSGDLSVYWYQQSLDQGLQFLIQYYNGEERAKGNILERFSAQQFPDLHSELNLSSLELGDSALYFCASSVTGGADYGYTFGSGTRLTVV.

J is TRBJ1-6 and V is TRBV11-3; a weak D match, TRBD1 (6 bases). Trimming cost V 5 bases and J 7 bases, with 12 bases left between them. Germline V gene lookup returns CDR1 SGHNT and CDR2 YENEEA. The CDR3 contains 14 residues. In DNA, the CDR3 is TGTGCCAGCAGCCCCGGGACACGGAATTCACCCCTCCACTTT. The encoded protein is CASSPGTRNSPLHF.

This chain uses TRBV28 with TRBJ2-6; D is ambiguous. The germline gives CDR1 MDHEN, CDR2 SYDVKM. The germline V and J ends were trimmed by 10 bases and 0 bases, with 7 bases remaining between them. The CDR3 is 13 residues long. This chain's CDR3 is CAILSSGANVLTF. The CDR3 bases are TGTGCCATTCTCAGCTCTGGGGCCAACGTCCTGACTTTC.

This clone has just one count. The genes are TRBV19 and TRBJ1-1, with D maybe TRBD1 (6 bases). Between the trimmed V and J ends, which lost 8 bases and 5 bases, there was a span of 21 bases. The germline CDR1 and CDR2 sequences are LNHDA and SQIVND (reference sequence). CDR3 length: 15 amino acids. CDR3 sequence reads: CASRQQGQRGTEAFF. Written as DNA, the CDR3 is TGTGCCAGTCGACAACAAGGACAGAGGGGGACTGAAGCTTTCTTT.

DNA for the CDR3: TGTGCCAGCAGTTACGGGCGGGGACGCTACGAGCAGTACTTC. Translated, it gives CASSYGRGRYEQYF. V usage is TRBV6-5 and J usage is TRBJ2-7; possibly TRBD2 for D (6 bases). Deletions cut 2 bases from V and 3 bases from J, with 11 bases between. Germline V gene data show CDR1 as MNHEY and CDR2 as SVGAGI. This CDR3 is 14 amino acids long.

The gene calls are TRBV2 and TRBJ2-7; TRBD1 matches at 9 bases. J gave up 2 bases and V 4 bases, and 6 bases lay outside the gene matches. Germline CDR1 and CDR2: SNHLY and FYNNEI. This CDR3 has 15 amino acids. The CDR3 sequence is CASSGLGTGTYEQYF. CDR3 nucleotides: TGTGCCAGCAGTGGACTCGGGACAGGGACCTACGAGCAGTACTTC.

This clone has a single count. The rearrangement joins TRBV19 to TRBJ2-1; possible D gene TRBD2, 5 bases. The CDR3 sequence is 15 residues long. Trimming took off 7 bases at V and 7 bases at J, with 20 bases between the two ends. Germline loops: CDR1 LNHDA, CDR2 SQIVND (reference sequence). CDR3 sequence (DNA): TGTGCCAGTATGATAGGAGGTTCGGAAAGGAATGAGCAGTTCTTC. Encoded protein: CASMIGGSERNEQFF.

This chain uses TRBV28 with TRBJ2-7, with 12 nucleotides matching TRBD2. Unmatched junction bases numbered 4, after V lost 4 bases and J lost 3 bases. Germline values: CDR1 MDHEN, CDR2 SYDVKM. This CDR3 is 15 amino acids long. CDR3 coding DNA: TGTGCCAGCAGTTCGACTAGCGGGAGAGTCTACGAGCAGTACTTC. It encodes CASSSTSGRVYEQYF.

V is TRBV6-1 and J is TRBJ2-7; a possible D gene is TRBD1 (5 bases). Germline CDR1 reads MNHNS; CDR2 reads SASEGT. V was clipped by 7 bases and J by 0 bases, with 7 bases between them. This CDR3 comprises 12 residues. CDR3 coding DNA: TGTGCCAGCAACAGGATCTCCTACGAGCAGTACTTC. It codes for CASNRISYEQYF.